This T cell receptor beta chain was sequenced in a study of cytomegalovirus exposure and HLA in healthy donors. As for the study in general: Earlier, approximately 180 million T cells were analyzed, and fewer than 120 million unique TCR beta sequences were found among them. Findings and limits, study-wide: Cytomegalovirus-associated status was assigned to roughly 160 TCR beta chains. Earlier results showed most TCR beta V segments being productive about 90% or about 30% of the time. As a later analysis showed, a missense DCLRE1C variant was linked to trimming of TCR beta V- and J-genes.

Vbeta (60) and Jbeta (13) primers were used in the PCR. Method: immunoSEQ multiplex PCR; TCRdb's copy keeps in-frame clones and lacks some. The top ten hold around 6.6% of the sample, which has about 130,000 clones, about three quarters seen once. Per germline, CDR1 MDHEN and CDR2 SYDVKM. The CDR3 consists of 15 residues. V trimming: 5 bases; J trimming: 8 bases; junction bases outside the gene matches: 12. To note about this clone: The antigen remains unidentified.

The chain employs TRBV28 and TRBJ1-3, with 7 bases that match TRBD1. The sample consisted of PBMCs. This sequence was found in a man aged 35-49 years in good health and CMV-seropositive. CDR3 protein: CASSPEGAGKHTIYF. For the CDR3, the DNA is TGTGCCAGCAGTCCAGAGGGGGCAGGAAAGCACACCATATATTTT.